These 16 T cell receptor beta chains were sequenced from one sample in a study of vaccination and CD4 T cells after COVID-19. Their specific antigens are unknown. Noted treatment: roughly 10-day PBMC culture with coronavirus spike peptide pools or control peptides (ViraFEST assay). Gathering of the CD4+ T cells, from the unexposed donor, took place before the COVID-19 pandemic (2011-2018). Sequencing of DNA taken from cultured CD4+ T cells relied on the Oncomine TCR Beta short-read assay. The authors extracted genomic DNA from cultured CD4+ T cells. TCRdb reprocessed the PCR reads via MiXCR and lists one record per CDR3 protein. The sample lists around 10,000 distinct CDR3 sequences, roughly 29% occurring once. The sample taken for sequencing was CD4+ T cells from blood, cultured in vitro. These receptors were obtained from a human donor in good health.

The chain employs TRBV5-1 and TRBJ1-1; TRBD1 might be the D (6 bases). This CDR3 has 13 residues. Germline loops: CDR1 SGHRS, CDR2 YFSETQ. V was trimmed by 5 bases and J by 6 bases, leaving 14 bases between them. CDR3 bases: TGCGCCAGCAGAATGGACAGATTCTCTGAAGCTTTCTTT. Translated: CASRMDRFSEAFF.

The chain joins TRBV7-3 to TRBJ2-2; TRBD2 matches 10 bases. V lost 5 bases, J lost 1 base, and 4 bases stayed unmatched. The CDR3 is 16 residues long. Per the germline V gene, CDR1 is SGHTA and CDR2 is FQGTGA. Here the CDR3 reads CASSTPSGRNTGELFF. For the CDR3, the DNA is TGTGCCAGCAGCACCCCTAGCGGGAGGAACACCGGGGAGCTGTTTTTT.

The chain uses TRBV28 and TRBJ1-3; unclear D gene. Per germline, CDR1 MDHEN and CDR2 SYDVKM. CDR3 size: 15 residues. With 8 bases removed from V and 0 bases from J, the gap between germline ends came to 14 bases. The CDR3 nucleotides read TGTGCCAGCTCAAGGACGGGCGGCTCTGGAAACACCATATATTTT. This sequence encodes CASSRTGGSGNTIYF.

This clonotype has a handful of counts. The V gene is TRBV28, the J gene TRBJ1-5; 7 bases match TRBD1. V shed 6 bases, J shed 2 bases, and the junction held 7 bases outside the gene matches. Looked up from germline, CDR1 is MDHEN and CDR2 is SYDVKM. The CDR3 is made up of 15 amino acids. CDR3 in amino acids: CASRKQGQGNQPQHF. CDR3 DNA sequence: TGTGCCAGCAGGAAACAGGGGCAAGGCAATCAGCCCCAGCATTTT.

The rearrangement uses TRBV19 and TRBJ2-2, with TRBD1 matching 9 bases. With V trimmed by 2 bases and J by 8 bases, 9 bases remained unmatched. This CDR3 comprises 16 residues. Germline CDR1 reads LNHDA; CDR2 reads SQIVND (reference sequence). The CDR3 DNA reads TGTGCCAGTAGTATACCTCCGGGACAGGGTGCGGGGGAGCTGTTTTTT. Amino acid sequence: CASSIPPGQGAGELFF. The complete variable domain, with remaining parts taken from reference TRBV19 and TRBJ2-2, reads DGGITQSPKYLFRKEGQNVTLSCEQNLNHDAMYWYRQDPGQGLRLIYYSQIVNDFQKGDIAEGYSVSREKKESFPLTVTSAQKNPTAFYLCASSIPPGQGAGELFFGEGSRLTVL.

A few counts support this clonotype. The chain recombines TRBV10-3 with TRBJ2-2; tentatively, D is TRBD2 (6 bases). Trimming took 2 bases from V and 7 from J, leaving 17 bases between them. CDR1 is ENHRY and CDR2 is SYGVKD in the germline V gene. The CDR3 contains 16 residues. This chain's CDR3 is CAISERSPGDGGELFF. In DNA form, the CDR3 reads TGTGCCATCAGTGAGAGGTCTCCGGGGGACGGCGGGGAGCTGTTTTTT.

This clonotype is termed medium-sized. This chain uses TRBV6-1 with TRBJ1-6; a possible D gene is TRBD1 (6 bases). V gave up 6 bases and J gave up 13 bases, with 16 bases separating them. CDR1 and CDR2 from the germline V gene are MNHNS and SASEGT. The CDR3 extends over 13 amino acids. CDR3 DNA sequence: TGTGCCAGCAGCACGGGACACCCCCTGCCCCTCCACTTT. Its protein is CASSTGHPLPLHF.

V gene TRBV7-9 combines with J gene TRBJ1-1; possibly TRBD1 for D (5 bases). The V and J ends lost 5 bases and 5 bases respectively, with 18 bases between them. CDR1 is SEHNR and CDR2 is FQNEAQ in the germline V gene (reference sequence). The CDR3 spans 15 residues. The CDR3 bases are TGTGCCAGCAGCCAAGGGGCGCTGAGGGGTACTGAAGCTTTCTTT. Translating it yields CASSQGALRGTEAFF.

CDR3 residues: CASSTSEDRRGNTIYF. The CDR3 nucleotides read TGTGCCAGCAGTACATCCGAAGACAGGCGGGGAAACACCATATATTTT. The chain combines TRBV28 with TRBJ1-3; weak D call: TRBD1 (6 bases). CDR1 is MDHEN, CDR2 SYDVKM, per germline. CDR3 size: 16 residues. V lost 5 bases and J lost 4, with 18 bases in between.

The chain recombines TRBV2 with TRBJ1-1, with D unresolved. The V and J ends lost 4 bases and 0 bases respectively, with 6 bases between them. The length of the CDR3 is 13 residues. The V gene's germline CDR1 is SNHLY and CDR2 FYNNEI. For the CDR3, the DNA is TGTGCCAGCAGTGTGGACCTGAACACTGAAGCTTTCTTT. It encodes CASSVDLNTEAFF.

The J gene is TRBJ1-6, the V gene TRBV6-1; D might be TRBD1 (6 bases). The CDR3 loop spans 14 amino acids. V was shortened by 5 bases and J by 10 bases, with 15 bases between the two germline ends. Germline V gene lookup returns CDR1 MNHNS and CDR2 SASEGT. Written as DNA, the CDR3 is TGTGCCAGCAGTCCAGACAGGACCGGGTCACCCCTCCACTTT. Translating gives CASSPDRTGSPLHF.

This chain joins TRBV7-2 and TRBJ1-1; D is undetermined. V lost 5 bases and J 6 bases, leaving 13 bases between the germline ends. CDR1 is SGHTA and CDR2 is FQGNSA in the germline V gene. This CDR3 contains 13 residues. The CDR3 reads CASSTRLHSEAFF. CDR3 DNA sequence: TGTGCCAGCAGCACCAGGTTACATTCTGAAGCTTTCTTT.

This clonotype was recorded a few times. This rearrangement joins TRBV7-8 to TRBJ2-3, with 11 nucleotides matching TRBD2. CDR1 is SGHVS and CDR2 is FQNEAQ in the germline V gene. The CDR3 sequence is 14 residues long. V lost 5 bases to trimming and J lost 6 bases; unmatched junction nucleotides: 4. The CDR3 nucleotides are TGTGCCAGCAGCCCCACTAGCGGGAGCGATACGCAGTATTTT. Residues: CASSPTSGSDTQYF. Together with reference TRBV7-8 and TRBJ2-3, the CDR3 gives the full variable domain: GAGVSQSPRYKVAKRGQDVALRCDPISGHVSLFWYQQALGQGPEFLTYFQNEAQLDKSGLPSDRFFAERPEGSVSTLKIQRTQQEDSAVYLCASSPTSGSDTQYFGPGTRLTVL.

The CDR3 loop is CASSSPTSDNEQFF. CDR3 nucleotides: TGTGCCAGCAGTTCGCCGACTAGCGACAATGAGCAGTTCTTC. V usage is TRBV6-5 and J usage is TRBJ2-1, with TRBD2 matching over 8 bases. This CDR3 comprises 14 residues. V was clipped by 4 bases and J by 5 bases; unmatched bases: 4. Germline V gene lookup returns CDR1 MNHEY and CDR2 SVGAGI.

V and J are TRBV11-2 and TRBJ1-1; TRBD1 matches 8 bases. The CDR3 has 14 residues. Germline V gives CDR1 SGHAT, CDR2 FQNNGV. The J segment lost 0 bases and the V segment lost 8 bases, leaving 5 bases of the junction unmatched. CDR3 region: CASHRQGMNTEAFF. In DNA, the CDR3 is TGTGCCAGCCATAGACAGGGGATGAACACTGAAGCTTTCTTT.

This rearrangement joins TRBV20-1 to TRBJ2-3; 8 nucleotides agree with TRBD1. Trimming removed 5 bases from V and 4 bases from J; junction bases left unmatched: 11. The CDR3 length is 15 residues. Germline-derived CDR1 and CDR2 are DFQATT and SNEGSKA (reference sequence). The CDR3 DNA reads TGCAGTGCTCCGAGTCGGACAGGGCCCCCAGATACGCAGTATTTT. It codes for CSAPSRTGPPDTQYF.